The sequence of this TCR beta chain was determined in a study of blood T cell repertoires in COVID-19. In this sample, this clone turned up once. Germline V gene lookup returns CDR1 SEHNR and CDR2 FQNEAQ (reference sequence). The germline V and J ends were trimmed by 4 bases and 4 bases, with 15 bases remaining between them. The CDR3 totals 15 residues. The data were produced by immunoSEQ multiplex PCR, yet TCRdb's version contains in-frame clones alone and is incomplete. The profile covers under 250,000 clones, with around three quarters appearing a single time and 5.5% to 8.5% taken by the ten largest.

The sequenced sample was peripheral blood. The J gene is TRBJ2-3, the V gene TRBV7-9; D possibly corresponds to TRBD1 (8 bases). This clonotype was obtained from a woman aged 70-85 years with acute or convalescent COVID-19. Here the CDR3 DNA reads TGTGCCAGCAGCTCAGGACAGGGAGGGGCAGATACGCAGTATTTT. Its protein is CASSSGQGGADTQYF.